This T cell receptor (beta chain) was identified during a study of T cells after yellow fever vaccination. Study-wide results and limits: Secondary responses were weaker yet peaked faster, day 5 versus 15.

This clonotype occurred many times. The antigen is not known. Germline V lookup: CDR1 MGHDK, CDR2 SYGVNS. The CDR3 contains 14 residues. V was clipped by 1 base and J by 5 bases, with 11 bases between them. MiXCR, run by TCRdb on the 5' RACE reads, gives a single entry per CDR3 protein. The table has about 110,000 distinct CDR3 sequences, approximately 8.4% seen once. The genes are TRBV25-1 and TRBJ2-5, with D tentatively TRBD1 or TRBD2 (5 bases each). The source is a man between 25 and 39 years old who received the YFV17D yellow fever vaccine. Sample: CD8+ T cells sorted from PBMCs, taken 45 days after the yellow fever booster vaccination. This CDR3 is CASSEWQGGETQYF. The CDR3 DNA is TGTGCCAGCAGTGAATGGCAGGGCGGGGAGACCCAGTACTTC.